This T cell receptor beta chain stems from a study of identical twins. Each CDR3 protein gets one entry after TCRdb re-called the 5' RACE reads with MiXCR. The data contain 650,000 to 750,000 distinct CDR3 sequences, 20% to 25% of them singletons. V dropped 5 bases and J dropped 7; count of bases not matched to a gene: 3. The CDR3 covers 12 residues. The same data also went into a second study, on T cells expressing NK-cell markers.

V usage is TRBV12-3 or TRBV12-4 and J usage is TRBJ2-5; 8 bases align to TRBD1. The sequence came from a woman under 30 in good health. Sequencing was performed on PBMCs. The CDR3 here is CASSRDRGTQYF. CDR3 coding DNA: TGTGCCAGCAGTCGCGACAGGGGGACCCAGTACTTC.